The source of this T cell receptor (beta chain) is a study of T-cell memory formation after mild COVID-19. The CDR3 extends over 16 amino acids. V lost 1 base and J lost 5, with 17 bases in between. Germline V gene data show CDR1 as LGHNA and CDR2 as YSLEER. Via MiXCR, TCRdb re-called the 5' RACE reads, giving one row per CDR3 protein. Among fewer than 350,000 distinct CDR3 sequences listed, 15% to 20% were seen once. Sequencing used PBMCs or a T cell subset sorted from them (not recorded which). This chain uses TRBV4-3 with TRBJ1-2; a possible D gene is TRBD1 (5 bases). This TCR derives from a man between 18 and 35 years old who had mild COVID-19 (a few samples of this study predate the infection). Cell type and time point are not known. CDR3 in amino acids: CASSQGREGQRYGYTF. The CDR3 DNA is TGCGCCAGCAGCCAAGGTCGAGAGGGGCAGCGGTATGGCTACACCTTC.